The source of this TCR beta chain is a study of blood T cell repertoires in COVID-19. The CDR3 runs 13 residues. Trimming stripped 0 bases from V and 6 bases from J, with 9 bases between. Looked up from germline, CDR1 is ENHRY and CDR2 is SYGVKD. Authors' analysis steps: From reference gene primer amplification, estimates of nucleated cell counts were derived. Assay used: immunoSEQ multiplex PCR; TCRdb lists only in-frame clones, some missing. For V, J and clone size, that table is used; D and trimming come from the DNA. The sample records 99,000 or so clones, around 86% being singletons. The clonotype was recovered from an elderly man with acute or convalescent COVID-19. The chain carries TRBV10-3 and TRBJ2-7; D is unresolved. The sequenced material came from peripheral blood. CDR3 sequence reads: CAISESETREQYF. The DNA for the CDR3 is TGTGCCATCAGTGAGTCAGAGACTCGCGAGCAGTACTTC.